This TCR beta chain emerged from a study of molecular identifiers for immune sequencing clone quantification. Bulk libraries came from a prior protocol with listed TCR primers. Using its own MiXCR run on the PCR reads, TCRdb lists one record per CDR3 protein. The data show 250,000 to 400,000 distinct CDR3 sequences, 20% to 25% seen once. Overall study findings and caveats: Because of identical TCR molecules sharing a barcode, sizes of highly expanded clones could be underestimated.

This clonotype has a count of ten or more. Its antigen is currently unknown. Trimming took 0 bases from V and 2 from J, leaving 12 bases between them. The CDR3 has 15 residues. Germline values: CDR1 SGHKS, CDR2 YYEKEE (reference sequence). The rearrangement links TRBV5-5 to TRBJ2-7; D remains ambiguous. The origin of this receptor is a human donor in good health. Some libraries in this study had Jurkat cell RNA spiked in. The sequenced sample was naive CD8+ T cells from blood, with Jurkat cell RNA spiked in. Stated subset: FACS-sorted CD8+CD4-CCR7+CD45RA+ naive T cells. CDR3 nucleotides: TGTGCCAGCAGCTTGGCATGGCCCCCCGCCTACGAGCAGTACTTC. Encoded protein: CASSLAWPPAYEQYF.